The 30 T cell receptor beta chains below were found in one sample sequenced in a study of blood T cells in healthy people across ages. PCR was performed a second time for about 7 to 12 cycles using a sample-barcoded 5' primer and a J-beta primer mix. TCRdb redid the calling of the 5' RACE reads with MiXCR, one entry per CDR3 protein. The sample carries more than 1.4 million distinct CDR3 sequences, roughly 40% recorded once. Sequences were obtained from blood. Receptors were obtained from a young woman in good health.

This chain links TRBV5-1 with TRBJ2-1; 9 bases are shared with TRBD1. This CDR3 contains 16 residues. Germline V gene data show CDR1 as SGHRS and CDR2 as YFSETQ. V lost 4 bases and J lost 4; bases outside the gene matches: 9. The CDR3, as DNA: TGCGCCAGCAGCCCCGGGGACAGGGAATCGTACAATGAGCAGTTCTTC. Translating gives CASSPGDRESYNEQFF. The full variable domain, with the rest looked up from reference TRBV5-1 and TRBJ2-1, is KAGVTQTPRYLIKTRGQQVTLSCSPISGHRSVSWYQQTPGQGLQFLFEYFSETQRNKGNFPGRFSGRQFSNSRSEMNVSTLELGDSALYLCASSPGDRESYNEQFFGPGTRLTVL.

V gene TRBV28 combines with J gene TRBJ2-4; 8 positions agree with TRBD2. The V and J ends lost 5 bases and 1 base, in that order; junction bases with no gene match: 7. From germline, CDR1 is MDHEN and CDR2 SYDVKM. This CDR3 is built from 16 residues. In DNA form, the CDR3 reads TGTGCCAGCAGTCCCGGGGGGGCCATCGCCAAAAACATTCAGTACTTC. Residues: CASSPGGAIAKNIQYF.

This clonotype occurred once. The chain employs TRBV2 and TRBJ1-2; 8 nucleotides line up with TRBD1. This CDR3 is built from 14 residues. Germline assignment: CDR1 SNHLY and CDR2 FYNNEI. The J segment lost 4 bases and the V segment lost 6 bases, leaving 7 bases of the junction unmatched. CDR3 protein: CASRPRGLSYGYTF. The CDR3 coding sequence is TGTGCCAGCAGACCCAGGGGGCTTAGCTATGGCTACACCTTC.

This clonotype was picked up many times. This chain connects TRBV7-8 to TRBJ2-7; TRBD1 aligns across 9 bases. This CDR3 has 14 residues. The V gene end was trimmed by 5 bases and the J gene end by 5 bases; junction bases not matched to a gene: 7. Germline V lookup: CDR1 SGHVS, CDR2 FQNEAQ. In DNA form, the CDR3 reads TGTGCCAGCAGCCCGGGGACAGGGAGTAACGAGCAGTACTTC. As protein: CASSPGTGSNEQYF. Full variable domain (remainder filled in from reference TRBV7-8 and TRBJ2-7): GAGVSQSPRYKVAKRGQDVALRCDPISGHVSLFWYQQALGQGPEFLTYFQNEAQLDKSGLPSDRFFAERPEGSVSTLKIQRTQQEDSAVYLCASSPGTGSNEQYFGPGTRLTVT.

The chain links TRBV6-2 or TRBV6-3 to TRBJ2-5; TRBD2 agrees at 8 bases. The last part of the DNA fits TRBJ2-4 better; the J call may be wrong. The CDR3 is made up of 15 amino acids. CDR1 is MNHEY, CDR2 SVGEGT, per germline. The CDR3 nucleotides read TGTGCCAGCAGACCGCCAAGCGGGGGCAAAAACATTCAGTACTTC. Amino acids: CASRPPSGGKNIQYF.

This clonotype occurred a few times. The chain employs TRBV4-1 and TRBJ2-1, with TRBD2 as a possible D gene (6 bases). Trimming took off 5 bases at V and 8 bases at J, with 16 bases between the two ends. Germline loops: CDR1 MGHRA, CDR2 YSYEKL. The CDR3 contains 14 residues. The CDR3 region has the DNA TGCGCCAGCAGCTTCCTTCGGGAGTACTATGAGCAGTTCTTC. Translating it yields CASSFLREYYEQFF.

The sample holds many counts of this clonotype. The rearrangement joins TRBV25-1 to TRBJ2-7; 7 bases map to TRBD1. This CDR3 is built from 16 residues. With V trimmed by 2 bases and J by 2 bases, 9 bases remained unmatched. From germline, CDR1 is MGHDK and CDR2 SYGVNS. CDR3 nucleotide sequence: TGTGCCAGCAGTGAAACAGGGACAGTCCACACCTACGAGCAGTACTTC. It translates to CASSETGTVHTYEQYF.

This clonotype has a handful of counts. The rearrangement joins TRBV6-5 to TRBJ2-1; D unclear. CDR1 is MNHEY and CDR2 is SVGAGI in the germline V gene. This CDR3 spans 11 amino acids. V lost 9 bases, J lost 6 bases, and 9 bases lay in between. DNA of the CDR3: TGTGCCAGTAGATTGGGCAATGAGCAGTTCTTC. Translation gives CASRLGNEQFF.

The chain carries TRBV3-1 and TRBJ2-1; D is ambiguous. The CDR3 spans 12 residues. The V end lost 3 bases, the J end lost 6 bases, and 6 bases lay between the germline ends. From germline, CDR1 is LGHDT and CDR2 YNNKEL (reference sequence). The CDR3 sequence is CASSHQFNEQFF. CDR3 DNA sequence: TGTGCCAGCAGCCATCAGTTCAATGAGCAGTTCTTC.

This clonotype was seen a single time. The gene calls are TRBV10-3 and TRBJ1-1; 9 nucleotides match TRBD1. Per germline, CDR1 ENHRY and CDR2 SYGVKD. V shed 4 bases and J 6 bases; nucleotides not matched to a gene: 9. The CDR3 is 15 residues long. The CDR3, as DNA: TGTGCCATCAGTGGTCGGGACAGGGTCGTCCCTGAAGCTTTCTTT. Translating it yields CAISGRDRVVPEAFF.

The V call is TRBV6-1, the J call TRBJ1-5; unclear D gene. The CDR3 covers 16 residues. Germline values: CDR1 MNHNS, CDR2 SASEGT. V dropped 4 bases and J dropped 1 base, with 14 bases sitting between them. The CDR3 region has the DNA TGTGCCAGCAGTGGAGGGAGAGATAAAAGCAATCAGCCCCAGCATTTT. Translating gives CASSGGRDKSNQPQHF.

The chain joins TRBV4-1 to TRBJ1-6, with D possibly matching TRBD1 (5 bases). The CDR3 extends over 18 amino acids. The V gene lost 0 bases and the J gene lost 0 bases, with 12 bases spanning the gap. Per germline, CDR1 MGHRA and CDR2 YSYEKL. CDR3 bases: TGCGCCAGCAGCCAAGAAGGGACCGGGAGCTCCTATAATTCACCCCTCCACTTT. As protein: CASSQEGTGSSYNSPLHF.

The rearrangement uses TRBV20-1 and TRBJ2-1, with 9 bases matching TRBD2. This CDR3 has 15 residues. Germline values: CDR1 DFQATT, CDR2 SNEGSKA (reference sequence). The V and J ends lost 0 bases and 10 bases, in that order; junction bases with no gene match: 10. The CDR3 DNA reads as TGCAGTGCTAGAGATTCGGCGGGAGGGGGGTCCGAGCAGTTCTTC. It codes for CSARDSAGGGSEQFF.

In this sample, this clonotype turned up a few times. This chain connects TRBV12-3 or TRBV12-4 to TRBJ2-2; the match to TRBD2 covers 7 bases. V shed 6 bases and J 5 bases; nucleotides not matched to a gene: 6. The CDR3 has 14 residues. CDR3 sequence: CASRGGSGTGELFF. The CDR3 DNA reads TGTGCCAGCAGGGGCGGGAGTGGTACCGGGGAGCTGTTTTTT.

This chain uses TRBV3-1 with TRBJ2-7; the match to TRBD2 covers 9 bases. The J call is uncertain, as TRBJ2-5 better fits the DNA end. The CDR3 totals 16 residues. The germline V gene has CDR1 LGHDT and CDR2 YNNKEL (reference sequence). This CDR3 reads CASSQDRAGGWETQYF. CDR3 in DNA: TGTGCCAGCAGCCAAGATCGAGCGGGGGGTTGGGAGACCCAGTACTTC.

The chain links TRBV7-8 to TRBJ2-6, with unresolved D. Germline CDR1 reads SGHVS; CDR2 reads FQNEAQ. V was trimmed by 5 bases and J by 0 bases, leaving 14 bases between them. CDR3 size: 17 residues. The CDR3 DNA follows: TGTGCCAGCAGCCCCCCCGGGCTCCTCTCTGGGGCCAACGTCCTGACTTTC. Its protein product is CASSPPGLLSGANVLTF.

V usage is TRBV2 and J usage is TRBJ2-4; 10 bases align to TRBD2. This CDR3 has 14 amino acids. Germline lookup yields CDR1 SNHLY and CDR2 FYNNEI. Trimming took 7 bases from V and 6 from J; bases not matched to a gene: 6. CDR3 sequence reads: CASTLAGEGNIQYF. The CDR3 DNA reads as TGTGCCAGCACGCTAGCGGGAGAAGGAAACATTCAGTACTTC.

As concerns this clonotype: This may come from a read error, since a much larger clone is one base off. The chain uses TRBV6-2 or TRBV6-3 and TRBJ2-1; tentatively, D is TRBD2 (6 bases). In germline, CDR1 is MNHEY, CDR2 SVGEGT. The CDR3 consists of 11 residues. CDR3 nucleotide sequence: TGTGCCAACAGTCCGGGACTGGAGCAGTTCTTC. It encodes CANSPGLEQFF.

To note about this clonotype: Relative to the germline gene, one junction end is altered; a read error may explain this. This chain uses TRBV20-1 with TRBJ2-1, with D perhaps TRBD2 (6 bases). The CDR3 spans 13 residues. Germline V CDR1 and CDR2: DFQATT, SNEGSKA (reference sequence). CDR3 bases: TGCAGTACTAGAGAACTAACTAGCTTGAATCAGTTCTTC. It yields the protein CSTRELTSLNQFF.

This clonotype occurred a few times. The gene calls are TRBV12-3 or TRBV12-4 and TRBJ1-6; 8 positions match TRBD1. V shed 5 bases, J shed 10 bases, and the junction held 13 bases outside the gene matches. The CDR3 extends over 16 amino acids. CDR3 nucleotides: TGTGCCAGCAGTCCCCAGACAGGGGTGGTTGGGTCACCCCTCCACTTT. Protein: CASSPQTGVVGSPLHF.

There are a few counts of this clonotype. V is TRBV5-1 and J is TRBJ1-2; possible D gene TRBD1, 6 bases. CDR3 length: 14 residues. V lost 0 bases, J lost 5 bases, and 11 bases lay in between. CDR1 and CDR2 from the germline V gene are SGHRS and YFSETQ. The CDR3 bases are TGCGCCAGCAGCTTGGAACAGGGCGGTTATGGCTACACCTTC. It codes for CASSLEQGGYGYTF.

The chain uses TRBV7-9 and TRBJ2-2; 8 bases line up with TRBD1. The CDR3 extends over 15 amino acids. The V and J ends lost 5 bases and 5 bases, in that order; junction bases with no gene match: 7. The V gene's germline CDR1 is SEHNR and CDR2 FQNEAQ (reference sequence). The CDR3 DNA sequence: TGTGCCAGCAGCCATCGGACAGGGAGTACCGGGGAGCTGTTTTTT. Its protein product is CASSHRTGSTGELFF.

The CDR3 coding sequence is TGCGCCAGCAGCTGGGGGACAGCCCAAGAGACCCAGTACTTC. This gives the protein CASSWGTAQETQYF. V gene TRBV5-1 combines with J gene TRBJ2-5; TRBD1 matches at 7 bases. The CDR3 has 14 amino acids. The junction had 3 bases not matched to a gene; V was cut back by 3 bases and J by 1 base. Germline CDR1 is SGHRS and CDR2 is YFSETQ.

This clonotype has only a few counts. This chain joins TRBV11-2 and TRBJ1-1; D unclear. Germline V gene lookup returns CDR1 SGHAT and CDR2 FQNNGV. Trimming took off 2 bases at V and 1 base at J, with 17 bases between the two ends. The CDR3 runs 17 residues. CDR3 nucleotides: TGTGCCAGCAGCTTAATCCCACTACAGAGTCGGAACACTGAAGCTTTCTTT. Residues: CASSLIPLQSRNTEAFF.

On this clonotype: Its ends do not fully match the called genes, so a read error is possible. The CDR3 region is CNARDFGGSVKKADTQYF. CDR3 sequence (DNA): TGCAATGCTAGAGATTTCGGGGGGAGTGTCAAGAAGGCAGATACGCAGTATTTT. The genes are TRBV20-1 and TRBJ2-3; 7 bases line up with TRBD2. The V gene's germline CDR1 is DFQATT and CDR2 SNEGSKA (reference sequence). The CDR3 has 18 residues.

This clonotype was seen a few times. The DNA for the CDR3 is TGTGCCAGCAGCTTAGGCCGGACGGCGCCCGGGACCGAGTGGAATGAGCAGTTCTTC. This gives the protein CASSLGRTAPGTEWNEQFF. The genes are TRBV7-9 and TRBJ2-1; D may correspond to TRBD1 or TRBD2 (5 bases each). Trimming removed 1 base from V and 7 bases from J, with 26 bases in between. The CDR3 contains 19 residues. The germline gives CDR1 SEHNR, CDR2 FQNEAQ (reference sequence).

This clonotype showed up just a few times. The chain employs TRBV6-6 and TRBJ1-2; a weak D match, TRBD1 (6 bases). Germline V gene sequence: CDR1 MNHNY, CDR2 SVGAGI (reference sequence). The ends were cut back, 6 bases at V and 2 bases at J, with 16 bases in the middle. The CDR3 runs to 15 residues. The CDR3 DNA reads TGTGCCAGCAGCCACCCCGAGGGGGGCAACTATGGCTACACCTTC. Translated, it gives CASSHPEGGNYGYTF.

The chain carries TRBV5-1 and TRBJ2-7; D may correspond to TRBD1 or TRBD2 (5 bases each). The germline V gene has CDR1 SGHRS and CDR2 YFSETQ. Trimming took 0 bases from V and 1 from J, leaving 8 bases between them. The CDR3 is 14 amino acids. The DNA of the CDR3 is TGCGCCAGCAGCTTGGACGAGGGGTCCTACGAGCAGTACTTC. Protein product: CASSLDEGSYEQYF.

The V and J genes are TRBV20-1 and TRBJ2-5; the D gene is possibly TRBD2 (6 bases). This CDR3 comprises 13 residues. CDR1 DFQATT and CDR2 SNEGSKA come from the germline V gene (reference sequence). V lost 0 bases and J 5 bases, leaving 10 bases between the germline ends. CDR3 residues: CSARDWEVETQYF. Written as DNA, the CDR3 is TGCAGTGCTAGAGATTGGGAGGTGGAGACCCAGTACTTC.

The chain recombines TRBV23-1 with TRBJ2-5; 9 bases align to TRBD2. TRBV23-1 has ORF status, its function being uncertain. J lost 1 base, V lost 0 bases, and 9 bases had no gene match. This CDR3 has 18 residues. The CDR3 nucleotides are TGCGCCAGCAGTCAATCGCATAGGGCGGGAGGGCGCCAAGAGACCCAGTACTTC. Translated: CASSQSHRAGGRQETQYF.